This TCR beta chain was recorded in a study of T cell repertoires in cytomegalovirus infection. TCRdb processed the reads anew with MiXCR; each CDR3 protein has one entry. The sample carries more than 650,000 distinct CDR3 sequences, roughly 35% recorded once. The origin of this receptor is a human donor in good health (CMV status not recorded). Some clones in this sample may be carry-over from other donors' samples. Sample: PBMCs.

CDR3 loop: CASSFSDNPYEQYF. In DNA form, the CDR3 reads TGTGCCAGCAGCTTTTCCGACAACCCCTACGAGCAGTACTTC. The V gene is TRBV13, the J gene TRBJ2-7; no clear D. Germline CDR1 and CDR2: PRHDT and FYEKMQ (reference sequence). V lost 3 bases and J lost 2, with 11 bases in between. The CDR3 sequence is 14 residues long. The variable domain in full, completed from reference TRBV13 and TRBJ2-7, reads AAGVIQSPRHLIKEKRETATLKCYPIPRHDTVYWYQQGPGQDPQFLISFYEKMQSDKGSIPDRFSAQQFSDYHSELNMSSLELGDSALYFCASSFSDNPYEQYFGPGTRLTVT.